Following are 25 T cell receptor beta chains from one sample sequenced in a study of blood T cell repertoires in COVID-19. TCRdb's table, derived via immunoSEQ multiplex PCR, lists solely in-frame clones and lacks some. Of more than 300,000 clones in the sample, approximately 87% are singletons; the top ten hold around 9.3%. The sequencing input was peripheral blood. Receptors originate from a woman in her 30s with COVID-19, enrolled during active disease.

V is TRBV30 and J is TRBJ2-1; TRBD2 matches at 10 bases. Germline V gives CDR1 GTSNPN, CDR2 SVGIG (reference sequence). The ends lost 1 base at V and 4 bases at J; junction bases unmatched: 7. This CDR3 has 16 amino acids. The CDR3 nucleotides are TGTGCCTGGAGTGGCCCCCTAGCGGGGGCTTACAATGAGCAGTTCTTC. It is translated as CAWSGPLAGAYNEQFF.

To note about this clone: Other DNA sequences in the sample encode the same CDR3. CDR3 sequence: CASSQVYGYEQYF. CDR3 nucleotide sequence: TGCGCCAGCAGCCAAGTCTACGGCTACGAGCAGTACTTC. J is TRBJ2-7 and V is TRBV4-1, with D unresolved. This CDR3 has 13 amino acids. Germline assignment: CDR1 MGHRA and CDR2 YSYEKL. V lost 1 base to trimming and J lost 3 bases, with 7 bases between them.

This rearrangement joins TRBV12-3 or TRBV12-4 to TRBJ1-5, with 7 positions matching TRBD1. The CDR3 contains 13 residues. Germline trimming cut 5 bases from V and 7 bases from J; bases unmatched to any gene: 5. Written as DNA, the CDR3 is TGTGCCAGCAGTACGACAGGGAAGCAGCCCCAGCATTTT. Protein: CASSTTGKQPQHF.

The DNA of the CDR3 is TGTGCCAGCAGCTTTCAGGGTAGGACTGAAGCTTTCTTT. Encoded protein: CASSFQGRTEAFF. V and J are TRBV5-6 and TRBJ1-1; possible D gene TRBD1, 5 bases. Germline V CDR1 and CDR2: SGHDT, YYEEEE. The length of the CDR3 is 13 residues. V lost 2 bases, J lost 5 bases, and 10 bases lay in between.

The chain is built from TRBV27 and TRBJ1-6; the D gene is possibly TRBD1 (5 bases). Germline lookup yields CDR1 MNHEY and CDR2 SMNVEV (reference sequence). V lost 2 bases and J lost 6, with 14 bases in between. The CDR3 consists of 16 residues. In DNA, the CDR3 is TGTGCCAGCAGTTTAAGGTTCTCAAGGGGTAATTCACCCCTCCACTTT. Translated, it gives CASSLRFSRGNSPLHF.

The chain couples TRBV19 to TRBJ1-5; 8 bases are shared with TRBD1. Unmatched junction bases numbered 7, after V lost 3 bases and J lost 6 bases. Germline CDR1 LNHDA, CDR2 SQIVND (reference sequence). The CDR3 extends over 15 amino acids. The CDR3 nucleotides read TGTGCCAGTAGTATCCCATCAGGGGGCCGTCAGCCCCAGCATTTT. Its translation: CASSIPSGGRQPQHF.

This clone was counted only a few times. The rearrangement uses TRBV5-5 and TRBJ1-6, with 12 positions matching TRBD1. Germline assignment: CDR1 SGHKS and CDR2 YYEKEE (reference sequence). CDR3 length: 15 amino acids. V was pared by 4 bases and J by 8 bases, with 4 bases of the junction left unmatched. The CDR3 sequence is CASSPGQGADSPLHF. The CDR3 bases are TGTGCCAGCAGCCCGGGACAGGGGGCTGATTCACCCCTCCACTTT.

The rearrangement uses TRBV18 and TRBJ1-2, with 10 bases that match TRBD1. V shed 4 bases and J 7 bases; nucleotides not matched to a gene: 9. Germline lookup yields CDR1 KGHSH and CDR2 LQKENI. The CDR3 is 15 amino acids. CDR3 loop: CASSRQTGGARGYTF. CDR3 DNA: TGTGCCAGCTCACGCCAGACAGGGGGCGCGCGTGGCTACACCTTC.

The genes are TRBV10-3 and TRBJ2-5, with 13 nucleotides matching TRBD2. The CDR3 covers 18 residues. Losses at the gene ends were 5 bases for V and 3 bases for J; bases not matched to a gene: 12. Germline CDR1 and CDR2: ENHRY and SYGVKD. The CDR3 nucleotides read TGTGCCATCAGTCAACCAACCGCTGGACTAGCGGGAGAAGAGACCCAGTACTTC. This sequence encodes CAISQPTAGLAGEETQYF.

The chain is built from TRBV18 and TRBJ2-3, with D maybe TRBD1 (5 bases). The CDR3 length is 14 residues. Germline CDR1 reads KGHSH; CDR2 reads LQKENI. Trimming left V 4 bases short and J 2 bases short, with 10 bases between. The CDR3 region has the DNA TGTGCCAGCTCACTGGGGCCAGCCACAGATACGCAGTATTTT. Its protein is CASSLGPATDTQYF. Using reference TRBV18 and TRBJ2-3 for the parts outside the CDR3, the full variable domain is NAGVMQNPRHLVRRRGQEARLRCSPMKGHSHVYWYRQLPEEGLKFMVYLQKENIIDESGMPKERFSAEFPKEGPSILRIQQVVRGDSAAYFCASSLGPATDTQYFGPGTRLTVL.

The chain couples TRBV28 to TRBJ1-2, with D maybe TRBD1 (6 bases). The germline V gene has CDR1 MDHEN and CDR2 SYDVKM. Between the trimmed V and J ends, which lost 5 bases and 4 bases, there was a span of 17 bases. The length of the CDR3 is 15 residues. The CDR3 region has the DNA TGTGCCAGCAGTACGGCCGGGACACTATCCTATGGCTACACCTTC. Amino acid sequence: CASSTAGTLSYGYTF.

This CDR3 reads CAISEQGSYEQYF. CDR3 DNA: TGTGCCATCAGTGAACAGGGAAGCTACGAGCAGTACTTC. The genes are TRBV10-3 and TRBJ2-7; D is possibly TRBD1 (6 bases). This CDR3 region has 13 residues. Germline V gene sequence: CDR1 ENHRY, CDR2 SYGVKD. V dropped 3 bases and J dropped 3 bases, with 9 bases sitting between them.

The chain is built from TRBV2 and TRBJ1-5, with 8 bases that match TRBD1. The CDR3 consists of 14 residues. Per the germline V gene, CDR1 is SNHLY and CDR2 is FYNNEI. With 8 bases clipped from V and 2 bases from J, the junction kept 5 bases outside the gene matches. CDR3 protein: CASRDRGGNQPQHF. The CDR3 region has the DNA TGTGCCAGCCGAGACAGGGGTGGCAATCAGCCCCAGCATTTT.

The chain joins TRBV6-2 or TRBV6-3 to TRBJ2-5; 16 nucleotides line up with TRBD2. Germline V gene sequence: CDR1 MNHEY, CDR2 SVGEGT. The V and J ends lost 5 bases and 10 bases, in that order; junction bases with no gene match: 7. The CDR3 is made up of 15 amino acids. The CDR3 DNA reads TGTGCCAGCAGTCAGGGACTAGCGGGAGGGCCGGGCCAGTACTTC. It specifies CASSQGLAGGPGQYF.

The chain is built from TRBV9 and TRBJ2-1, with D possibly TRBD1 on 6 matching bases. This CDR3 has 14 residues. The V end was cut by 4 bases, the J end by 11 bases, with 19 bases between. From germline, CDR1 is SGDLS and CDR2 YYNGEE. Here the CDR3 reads CASSLTTGTSQQFF. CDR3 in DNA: TGTGCCAGCAGCCTCACTACCGGGACATCCCAGCAGTTCTTC.

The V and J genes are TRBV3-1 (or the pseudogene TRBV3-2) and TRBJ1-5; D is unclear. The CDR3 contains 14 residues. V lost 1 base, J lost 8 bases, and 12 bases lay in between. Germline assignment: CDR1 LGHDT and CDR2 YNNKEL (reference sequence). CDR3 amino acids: CASSQGEGNEPQHF. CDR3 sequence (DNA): TGTGCCAGCAGCCAAGGAGAGGGAAATGAGCCCCAGCATTTT.

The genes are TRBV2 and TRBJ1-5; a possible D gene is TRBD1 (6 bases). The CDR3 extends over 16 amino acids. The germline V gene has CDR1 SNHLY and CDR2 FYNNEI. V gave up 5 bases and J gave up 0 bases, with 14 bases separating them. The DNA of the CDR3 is TGTGCCAGCAGTCCTTGGGACATCGATAGCAATCAGCCCCAGCATTTT. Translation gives CASSPWDIDSNQPQHF. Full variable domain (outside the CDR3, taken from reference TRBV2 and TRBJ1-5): EPEVTQTPSHQVTQMGQEVILRCVPISNHLYFYWYRQILGQKVEFLVSFYNNEISEKSEIFDDQFSVERPDGSNFTLKIRSTKLEDSAMYFCASSPWDIDSNQPQHFGDGTRLSIL.

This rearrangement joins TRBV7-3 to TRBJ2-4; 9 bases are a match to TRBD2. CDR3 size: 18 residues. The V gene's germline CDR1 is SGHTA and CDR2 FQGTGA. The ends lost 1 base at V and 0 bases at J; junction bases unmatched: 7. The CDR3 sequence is CASSLRRLAGLAKNIQYF. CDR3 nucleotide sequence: TGTGCCAGCAGCTTAAGGAGGCTAGCGGGGTTAGCCAAAAACATTCAGTACTTC.

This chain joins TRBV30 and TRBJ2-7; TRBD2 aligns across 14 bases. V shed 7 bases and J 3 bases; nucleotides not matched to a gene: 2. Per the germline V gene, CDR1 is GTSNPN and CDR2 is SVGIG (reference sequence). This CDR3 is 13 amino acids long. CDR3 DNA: TGTGCCTCCGGGACTAGCGGGAGCTACGAGCAGTACTTC. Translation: CASGTSGSYEQYF.

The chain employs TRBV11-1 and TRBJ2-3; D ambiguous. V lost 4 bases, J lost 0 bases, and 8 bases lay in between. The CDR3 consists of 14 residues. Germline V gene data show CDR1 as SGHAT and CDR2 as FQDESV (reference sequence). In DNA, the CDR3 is TGTGCCAGCAGCTCTATGGTGAGCACAGATACGCAGTATTTT. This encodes CASSSMVSTDTQYF.

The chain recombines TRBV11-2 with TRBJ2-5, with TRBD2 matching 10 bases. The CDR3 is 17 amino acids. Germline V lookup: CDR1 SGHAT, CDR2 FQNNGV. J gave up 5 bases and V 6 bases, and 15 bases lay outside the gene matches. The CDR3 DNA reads TGTGCCAGCAGTCTAGCGGGAGTAGGGCTGCCACGGGAGACCCAGTACTTC. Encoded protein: CASSLAGVGLPRETQYF.

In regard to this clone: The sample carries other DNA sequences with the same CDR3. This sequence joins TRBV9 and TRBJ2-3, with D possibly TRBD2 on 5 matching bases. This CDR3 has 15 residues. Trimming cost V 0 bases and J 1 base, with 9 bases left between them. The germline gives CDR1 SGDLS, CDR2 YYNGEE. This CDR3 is CASSVGLAGTDTQYF. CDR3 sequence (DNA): TGTGCCAGCAGCGTAGGCCTAGCTGGCACAGATACGCAGTATTTT.

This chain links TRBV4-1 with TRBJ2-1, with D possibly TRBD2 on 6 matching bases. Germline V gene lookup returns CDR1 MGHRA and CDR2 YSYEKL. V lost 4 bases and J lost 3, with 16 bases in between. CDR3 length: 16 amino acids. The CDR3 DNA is TGCGCCAGCAGCCGTGAGGTGGGGGACTTCTACAATGAGCAGTTCTTC. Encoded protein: CASSREVGDFYNEQFF.

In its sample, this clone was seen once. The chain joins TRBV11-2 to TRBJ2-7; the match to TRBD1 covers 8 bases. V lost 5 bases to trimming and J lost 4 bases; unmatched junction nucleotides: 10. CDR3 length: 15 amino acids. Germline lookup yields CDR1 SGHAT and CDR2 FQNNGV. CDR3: CASSPWTGSAYEQYF. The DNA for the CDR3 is TGTGCCAGCAGCCCTTGGACAGGGTCGGCTTACGAGCAGTACTTC. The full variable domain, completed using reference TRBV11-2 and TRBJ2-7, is EAGVAQSPRYKIIEKRQSVAFWCNPISGHATLYWYQQILGQGPKLLIQFQNNGVVDDSQLPKDRFSAERLKGVDSTLKIQPAKLEDSAVYLCASSPWTGSAYEQYFGPGTRLTVT.

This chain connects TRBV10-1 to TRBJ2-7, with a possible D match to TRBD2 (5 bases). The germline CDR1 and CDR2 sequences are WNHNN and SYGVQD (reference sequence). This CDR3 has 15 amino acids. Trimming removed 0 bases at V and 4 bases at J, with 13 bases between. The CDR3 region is CASSESRTGSYEQYF. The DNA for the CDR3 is TGCGCCAGCAGTGAGTCCCGGACTGGTTCTTACGAGCAGTACTTC.